The 26 T cell receptor beta chains given below trace back to one sample, sequenced in a study of CD8+ T cells in alopecia areata. The authors extracted RNA and reverse transcribed it into cDNA as the sequencing template. The method was immunoSEQ multiplex PCR; TCRdb's version includes in-frame clones alone and lacks a portion of them. Here the sample spans 150,000 to 200,000 clones, 50% to 60% being singletons. The sample in question was CD4+ T cells sorted from blood, obtained at week 0. The receptors originated from a human donor with alopecia areata.

V and J are TRBV12-5 and TRBJ1-2; 10 bases are shared with TRBD1. J gave up 8 bases and V 6 bases, and 15 bases lay outside the gene matches. The germline gives CDR1 LGHNT, CDR2 FRNRAP. The CDR3 covers 16 residues. The CDR3 nucleotides are TGTGCTAGTGGAGACTCCCTTCGGACAGGGGGATACGGCTACACCTTC. It codes for CASGDSLRTGGYGYTF.

The genes are TRBV5-1 and TRBJ1-2, with D unclear. CDR3 length: 16 residues. From germline, CDR1 is SGHRS and CDR2 YFSETQ. V was shortened by 1 base and J by 2 bases, with 15 bases between the two germline ends. DNA for the CDR3: TGCGCCAGCAGCTTGCTCGGTGCAGGACTCAACTATGGCTACACCTTC. Its translation: CASSLLGAGLNYGYTF.

V gene TRBV5-1 combines with J gene TRBJ1-2; perhaps TRBD1 as D (6 bases). Germline V gives CDR1 SGHRS, CDR2 YFSETQ. CDR3 length equals 14 residues. Trimming pared 1 base from V and 3 bases from J, leaving 10 bases between. The CDR3 spells CASSLSGGDYGYTF. The CDR3 DNA follows: TGCGCCAGCAGCTTGTCTGGGGGCGACTATGGCTACACCTTC.

This clone appeared once. The rearrangement uses TRBV11-3 and TRBJ1-2; D possibly corresponds to TRBD1 (6 bases). The CDR3 has 14 residues. The germline V gene has CDR1 SGHNT and CDR2 YENEEA. V lost 5 bases to trimming and J lost 3 bases, with 13 bases between them. CDR3: CASSLTGTHYGYTF. CDR3 nucleotide sequence: TGTGCCAGCAGCCTCACGGGGACACACTATGGCTACACCTTC.

The chain joins TRBV6-5 to TRBJ2-2; TRBD1 is a possible D gene (6 bases). The V and J ends lost 7 bases and 1 base respectively, with 13 bases between them. Germline V lookup: CDR1 MNHEY, CDR2 SVGAGI. The CDR3 has 15 residues. The CDR3 sequence is CASNLKTGNTGELFF. The CDR3 DNA follows: TGTGCCAGCAACCTTAAGACAGGGAACACCGGGGAGCTGTTTTTT.

The gene calls are TRBV2 and TRBJ2-2, with no clear D. Germline CDR1 SNHLY, CDR2 FYNNEI. The CDR3 is made up of 11 amino acids. V was cut by 7 bases and J by 6 bases, with 6 bases left in between. The CDR3 DNA is TGTGCCAGCAAGACGGCCGGGGAGCTGTTTTTT. Amino acids: CASKTAGELFF.

The V and J genes are TRBV4-1 and TRBJ2-7, with D unresolved. Germline V lookup: CDR1 MGHRA, CDR2 YSYEKL. This CDR3 spans 13 amino acids. The V end was cut by 3 bases, the J end by 6 bases, with 12 bases between. The DNA of the CDR3 is TGCGCCAGCAGCCAGGGGATCGTTACCGAGCAGTACTTC. Its translation is CASSQGIVTEQYF.

There are a few counts of this clone. The chain uses TRBV27 and TRBJ2-7, with TRBD1 matching over 7 bases. Germline V gene lookup returns CDR1 MNHEY and CDR2 SMNVEV (reference sequence). The CDR3 extends over 14 amino acids. Trimming took 5 bases from V and 7 from J; bases not matched to a gene: 11. The CDR3 is CASSADRVRGEQYF. CDR3 coding DNA: TGTGCCAGCAGTGCAGACAGGGTTAGGGGGGAGCAGTACTTC.

This sequence joins TRBV30 and TRBJ1-6; unclear D gene. CDR1 and CDR2 (germline): GTSNPN, SVGIG (reference sequence). The CDR3 covers 13 residues. Trimming took off 0 bases at V and 14 bases at J, with 14 bases between the two ends. The chain's CDR3 is CAWSVGSEEALHF. The CDR3 DNA is TGTGCCTGGAGTGTAGGGAGTGAGGAGGCCCTCCACTTT.

This clone was seen a few times. The gene calls are TRBV9 and TRBJ2-1; 10 nucleotides match TRBD2. The junction had 7 bases not matched to a gene; V was cut back by 1 base and J by 12 bases. The V gene's germline CDR1 is SGDLS and CDR2 YYNGEE. This CDR3 is 14 amino acids long. CDR3 coding DNA: TGTGCCAGCAGCGTAAGGTCTAGCGGGGGAGGGCAGTTCTTC. This encodes CASSVRSSGGGQFF.

The rearrangement joins TRBV30 to TRBJ2-2, with D hard to call. CDR1 GTSNPN and CDR2 SVGIG come from the germline V gene (reference sequence). Trimming left V 4 bases short and J 0 bases short, with 9 bases between. The CDR3 is made up of 14 amino acids. The CDR3 spells CAWTAGPNTGELFF. CDR3 bases: TGTGCCTGGACGGCAGGACCGAACACCGGGGAGCTGTTTTTT.

This clone was recorded a few times. The rearrangement links TRBV30 to TRBJ2-7; D gene unclear. V lost 4 bases and J 0 bases, leaving 10 bases between the germline ends. CDR1 is GTSNPN, CDR2 SVGIG, per germline (reference sequence). This CDR3 spans 13 amino acids. The CDR3 coding sequence is TGTGCCTGGACCCAGACCGGCTCCTACGAGCAGTACTTC. Encoded protein: CAWTQTGSYEQYF.

The chain recombines TRBV29-1 with TRBJ1-3; maybe TRBD1 (5 bases). V was pared by 4 bases and J by 3 bases, with 22 bases between. Per the germline V gene, CDR1 is SQVTM and CDR2 is ANQGSEA. The CDR3 is made up of 17 amino acids. CDR3 nucleotide sequence: TGCAGCGTTGGTGAGGGGACGGACGGTTTTGGTGGAAACACCATATATTTT. Encoded protein: CSVGEGTDGFGGNTIYF. The full variable domain, its missing parts supplied by reference TRBV29-1 and TRBJ1-3, is SAVISQKPSRDICQRGTSLTIQCQVDSQVTMMFWYRQQPGQSLTLIATANQGSEATYESGFVIDKFPISRPNLTFSTLTVSNMSPEDSSIYLCSVGEGTDGFGGNTIYFGEGSWLTVV.

The rearrangement links TRBV9 to TRBJ2-3; D gene ambiguous. V was cut by 9 bases and J by 1 base, with 24 bases left in between. The CDR3 contains 17 residues. The germline CDR1 and CDR2 sequences are SGDLS and YYNGEE. CDR3 bases: TGTGCCACCCCCCGTAGAGAACACCTTTCTCGCACAGATACGCAGTATTTT. It is translated as CATPRREHLSRTDTQYF.

This clone was counted only a few times. The V gene is TRBV14, the J gene TRBJ1-4; a possible D gene is TRBD1 (5 bases). Germline V gene lookup returns CDR1 SGHDN and CDR2 FVKESK. The CDR3 runs to 17 residues. Trimming removed 1 base from V and 11 bases from J, with 23 bases in between. CDR3 sequence: CASSQGTPTAAVSKLFF. CDR3 nucleotides: TGTGCCAGCAGCCAAGGAACCCCGACAGCCGCCGTGTCTAAACTGTTTTTT.

The chain recombines TRBV7-2 with TRBJ1-1, with a weak D call TRBD1 (5 bases). CDR3 length equals 12 residues. V was pared by 5 bases and J by 6 bases, with 10 bases between. In germline, CDR1 is SGHTA, CDR2 FQGNSA. This CDR3 reads CASSPRQPEAFF. Written as DNA, the CDR3 is TGTGCCAGCAGCCCTCGACAGCCTGAAGCTTTCTTT.

V is TRBV30 and J is TRBJ2-2; D not certain. CDR1 and CDR2 from the germline V gene are GTSNPN and SVGIG (reference sequence). V lost 2 bases and J lost 5, with 12 bases in between. The CDR3 runs 14 residues. CDR3 residues: CAWSYFGRTGELFF. CDR3 coding DNA: TGTGCCTGGAGTTATTTCGGACGGACCGGGGAGCTGTTTTTT.

This clone was observed a few times. The gene calls are TRBV29-1 and TRBJ2-2, with D possibly being TRBD1 (5 bases). This CDR3 contains 13 residues. The ends were cut back, 6 bases at V and 5 bases at J, with 13 bases in the middle. The germline V gene has CDR1 SQVTM and CDR2 ANQGSEA. DNA of the CDR3: TGCAGCGTGAGGACAAGGGCTACCGGGGAGCTGTTTTTT. Amino acids: CSVRTRATGELFF.

This clone was recorded a few times. One junction end does not reproduce the germline sequence, and a read error may be involved. The chain's CDR3 is CSVNRDGRIRF. In DNA form, the CDR3 reads TGCAGCGTCAACCGGGACGGGAGAATAAGATTC. J is TRBJ1-2 and V is TRBV29-1; D is perhaps TRBD1 (5 bases). The CDR3 totals 11 residues. Per germline, CDR1 SQVTM and CDR2 ANQGSEA.

In its sample, this clone was seen once. This chain joins TRBV6-5 and TRBJ1-2; D call uncertain. CDR1 is MNHEY, CDR2 SVGAGI, per germline. This CDR3 is built from 13 residues. Trimming cost V 10 bases and J 5 bases, with 17 bases left between them. The CDR3 DNA follows: TGTGCCACCGCCCGGACGGCTACATATGGCTACACCTTC. It yields the protein CATARTATYGYTF.

The chain carries TRBV10-3 and TRBJ1-3; the D gene is possibly TRBD1 (6 bases). Per germline, CDR1 ENHRY and CDR2 SYGVKD. The ends were cut back, 3 bases at V and 0 bases at J, with 12 bases in the middle. This CDR3 spans 16 amino acids. The CDR3 spells CAISDRRGISGNTIYF. The CDR3 region has the DNA TGTGCCATCAGTGACCGTAGGGGGATCTCTGGAAACACCATATATTTT.

The V and J genes are TRBV30 and TRBJ2-3; D is uncertain. The CDR3 sequence is 11 residues long. V was trimmed by 4 bases and J by 4 bases, leaving 6 bases between them. CDR1 and CDR2 from the germline V gene are GTSNPN and SVGIG (reference sequence). The CDR3 DNA sequence: TGTGCCTGGACCTATGCAGATACGCAGTATTTT. This codes for CAWTYADTQYF.

Regarding this clone: Other DNA sequences in the same sample also yield this CDR3. This sequence joins TRBV30 and TRBJ1-6, with D unresolved. V shed 0 bases and J shed 5 bases, with 5 bases lying between them. In germline, CDR1 is GTSNPN, CDR2 SVGIG (reference sequence). The CDR3 runs to 13 residues. The CDR3 region has the DNA TGTGCCTGGAGTGTCCGGGATAATTCACCCCTCCACTTT. Translating gives CAWSVRDNSPLHF.

The V gene is TRBV29-1, the J gene TRBJ1-5; D remains ambiguous. The germline V and J ends were trimmed by 4 bases and 5 bases, with 12 bases remaining between them. Germline V lookup: CDR1 SQVTM, CDR2 ANQGSEA. There are 13 residues in the CDR3. The CDR3 sequence: CSVVHGPDQPQHF. The CDR3 DNA reads as TGCAGCGTTGTTCACGGGCCCGATCAGCCCCAGCATTTT.

The V call is TRBV5-1, the J call TRBJ1-6; possibly TRBD1 for D (5 bases). Germline values: CDR1 SGHRS, CDR2 YFSETQ. CDR3 size: 14 residues. Trimming stripped 4 bases from V and 7 bases from J, with 12 bases between. The DNA for the CDR3 is TGCGCCAGCAGCCCCCCAGGGACGAATTCACCCCTCCACTTT. Its translation: CASSPPGTNSPLHF.

The chain is built from TRBV29-1 and TRBJ1-2, with D hard to call. The CDR3 runs to 12 residues. V was pared by 0 bases and J by 10 bases, with 12 bases between. Per germline, CDR1 SQVTM and CDR2 ANQGSEA. CDR3 residues: CSVEDGVGYYTF. In DNA form, the CDR3 reads TGCAGCGTTGAAGACGGGGTCGGGTACTACACCTTC.